The sequence of this T cell receptor (beta chain) was determined in a study of blood T cell repertoires in COVID-19. On the study more broadly: Acute and convalescent COVID-19 specimens originated in the United States, Italy and Spain. The analysed material was cDNA or gDNA that came from T cells, B-cell-depleted T cells, or PBMCs.

This CDR3 is built from 13 residues. Germline V gene lookup returns CDR1 SGHRS and CDR2 YFSETQ. Trimming took 5 bases from V and 1 from J, leaving 9 bases between them. In the authors' methods: For nucleated cells, counts were estimated from reference gene primer amplification. The repertoire was sequenced with immunoSEQ multiplex PCR; TCRdb's copy has only in-frame clones and lacks some. V, J and clone size are those of that table, while D and trimming were read from the DNA. The table has under 200,000 clones, 65% to 80% seen once. The sample was peripheral blood. V is TRBV5-1 and J is TRBJ1-1, with a tentative D call TRBD1 (5 bases). The TCR was taken from a man aged 55 to 70 with acute or convalescent COVID-19. This chain's CDR3 is CASRTRANTEAFF. The CDR3 coding sequence is TGCGCCAGCAGAACCAGGGCGAACACTGAAGCTTTCTTT.